This T cell receptor (beta chain) was found in a study of T cell responses to AZD1222 COVID-19 vaccine. Findings and limits, study-wide: Regions left unmutated in variants are reportedly the target of nearly half of spike-specific TCRs. Clonal diversity may have been underestimated, and the donors were mostly white British, with more females than males. Receipt of two AZD1222 doses was followed by a rise in Spike-specific TCR breadth and depth. The study found vaccine-associated CD4 TCRs spanning spike, dominant at 160-218 and 743-854.

To note about this clone: Its cognate antigen is unknown.

The assay was immunoSEQ multiplex PCR, and TCRdb's table has in-frame clones only and misses some. This sample yields about 72,000 clones, of which roughly 87% are seen a single time; 28% belongs to the top ten. The receptor's source is an adult who received the AZD1222 COVID-19 vaccine. The sequencing used peripheral blood, collected 28 days after the second AZD1222 dose.

The CDR3 DNA reads as TGTGCCAGCAGCTGGGGGGGCGCAAATTCACCCCTCCACTTT. As protein: CASSWGGANSPLHF. V and J are TRBV5-5 and TRBJ1-6, with D maybe TRBD1 (6 bases). V gave up 3 bases and J gave up 7 bases, with 11 bases separating them. Germline V lookup: CDR1 SGHKS, CDR2 YYEKEE (reference sequence). The CDR3 consists of 14 residues.